This TCR beta chain was identified in a study of OX40 agonist ivuxolimab in advanced cancers. Turning to the study itself: Treatment received earlier with anti-PD-1, anti-PD-L1 or anti-CTLA-4 agents was allowed, and under 50% had some.

Study observations and caveats: At doses 0.1 to 3.0 mg/kg, CD4+ and CD8+ clones expanded.

Systemic immunosuppression or a history of autoimmune disease excluded patients. Peripheral blood came from all dose cohorts at three timepoints. Measured with immunoSEQ multiplex PCR; TCRdb has only the in-frame clones, and not every one. This table has tens of thousands of clones, 70% to 80% appearing once. Only one count was recorded for this clone. No antigen is known for it. Germline lookup yields CDR1 MNHEY and CDR2 SMNVEV (reference sequence). Trimming took 5 bases from V and 7 from J; bases not matched to a gene: 6. This CDR3 region has 15 residues. This receptor was obtained from an adult with an advanced solid tumor such as melanoma, head and neck, liver or kidney cancer. V is TRBV27 and J is TRBJ2-1; 12 nucleotides align to TRBD1. This specimen consisted of CD4+ or CD8+ T cells sorted from blood, obtained in a trial of the OX40 agonist ivuxolimab. CDR3 sequence: CASSHGTGGRNEQFF. The CDR3 DNA sequence: TGTGCCAGCAGTCATGGGACAGGGGGCAGGAATGAGCAGTTCTTC.